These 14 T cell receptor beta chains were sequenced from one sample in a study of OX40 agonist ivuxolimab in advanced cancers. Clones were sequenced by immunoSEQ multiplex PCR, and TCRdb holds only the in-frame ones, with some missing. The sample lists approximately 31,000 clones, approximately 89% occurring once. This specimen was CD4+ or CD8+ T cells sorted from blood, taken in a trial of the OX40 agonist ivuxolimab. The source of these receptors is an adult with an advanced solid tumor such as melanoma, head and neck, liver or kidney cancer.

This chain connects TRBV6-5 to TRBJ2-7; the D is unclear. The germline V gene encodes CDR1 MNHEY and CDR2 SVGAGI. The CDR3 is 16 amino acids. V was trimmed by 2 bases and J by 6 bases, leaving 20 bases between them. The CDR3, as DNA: TGTGCCAGCAGTTACACGCTCTGGCCCCAGCCCAGCGAGCAGTACTTC. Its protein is CASSYTLWPQPSEQYF.

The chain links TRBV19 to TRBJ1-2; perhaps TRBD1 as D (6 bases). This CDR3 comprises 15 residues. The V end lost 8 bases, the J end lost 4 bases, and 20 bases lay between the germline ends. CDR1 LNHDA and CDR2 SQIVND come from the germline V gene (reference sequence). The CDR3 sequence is CASQSPLRGVYGYTF. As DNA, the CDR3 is TGTGCCAGTCAATCCCCGCTCAGGGGCGTCTATGGCTACACCTTC.

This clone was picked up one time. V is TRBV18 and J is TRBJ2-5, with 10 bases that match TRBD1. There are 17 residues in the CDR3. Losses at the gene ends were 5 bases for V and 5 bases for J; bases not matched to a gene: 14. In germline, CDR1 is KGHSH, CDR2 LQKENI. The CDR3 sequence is CASSETSDRGRRETQYF. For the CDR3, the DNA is TGTGCCAGCTCAGAAACCTCAGACAGGGGGCGCAGGGAGACCCAGTACTTC.

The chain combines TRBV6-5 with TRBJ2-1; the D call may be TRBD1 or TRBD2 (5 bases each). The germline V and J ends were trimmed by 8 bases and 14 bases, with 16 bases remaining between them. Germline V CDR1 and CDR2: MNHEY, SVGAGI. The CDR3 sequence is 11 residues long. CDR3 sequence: CASGRDLREFF. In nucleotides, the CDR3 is TGTGCCAGCGGCAGGGACCTAAGGGAGTTCTTC.

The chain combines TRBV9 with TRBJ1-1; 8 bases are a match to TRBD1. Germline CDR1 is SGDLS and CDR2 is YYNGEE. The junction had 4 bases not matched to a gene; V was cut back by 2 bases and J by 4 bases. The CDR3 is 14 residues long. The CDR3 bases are TGTGCCAGCAGCGTGACAGGGGAGGTCACTGAAGCTTTCTTT. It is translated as CASSVTGEVTEAFF. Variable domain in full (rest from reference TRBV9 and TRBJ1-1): DSGVTQTPKHLITATGQRVTLRCSPRSGDLSVYWYQQSLDQGLQFLIQYYNGEERAKGNILERFSAQQFPDLHSELNLSSLELGDSALYFCASSVTGEVTEAFFGQGTRLTVV.

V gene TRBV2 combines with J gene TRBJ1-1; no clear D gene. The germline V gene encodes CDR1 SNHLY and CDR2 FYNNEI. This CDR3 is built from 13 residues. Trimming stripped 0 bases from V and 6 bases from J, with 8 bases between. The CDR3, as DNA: TGTGCCAGCAGTGAAGCGGGAGGCCCTGAAGCTTTCTTT. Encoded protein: CASSEAGGPEAFF.

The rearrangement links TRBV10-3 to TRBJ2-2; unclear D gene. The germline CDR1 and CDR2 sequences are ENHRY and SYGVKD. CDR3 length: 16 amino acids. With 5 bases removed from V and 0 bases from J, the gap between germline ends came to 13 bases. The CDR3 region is CAISFSDGANTGELFF. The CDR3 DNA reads TGTGCCATCAGTTTTTCTGACGGCGCGAACACCGGGGAGCTGTTTTTT.

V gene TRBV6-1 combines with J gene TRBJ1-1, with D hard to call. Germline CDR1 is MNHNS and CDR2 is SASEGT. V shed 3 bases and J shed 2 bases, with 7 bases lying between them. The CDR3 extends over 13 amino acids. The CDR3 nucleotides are TGTGCCAGCAGTGATCAGGTTAACACTGAAGCTTTCTTT. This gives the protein CASSDQVNTEAFF.

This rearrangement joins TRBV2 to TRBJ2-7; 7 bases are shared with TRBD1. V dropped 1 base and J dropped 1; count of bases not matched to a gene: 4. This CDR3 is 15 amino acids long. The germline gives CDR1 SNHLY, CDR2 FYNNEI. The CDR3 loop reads CASSEGSGGSYEQYF. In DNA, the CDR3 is TGTGCCAGCAGTGAAGGGTCAGGGGGTTCCTACGAGCAGTACTTC.

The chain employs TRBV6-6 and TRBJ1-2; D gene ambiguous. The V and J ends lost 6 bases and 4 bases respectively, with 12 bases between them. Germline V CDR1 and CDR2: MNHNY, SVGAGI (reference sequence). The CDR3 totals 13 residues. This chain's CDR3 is CASSPGFAYGYTF. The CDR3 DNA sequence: TGTGCCAGCAGCCCTGGATTCGCCTATGGCTACACCTTC.

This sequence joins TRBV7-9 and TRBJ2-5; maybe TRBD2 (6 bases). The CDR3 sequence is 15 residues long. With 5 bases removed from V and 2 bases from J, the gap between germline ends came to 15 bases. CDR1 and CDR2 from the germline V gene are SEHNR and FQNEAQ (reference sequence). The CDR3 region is CASSPGTVNQETQYF. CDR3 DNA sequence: TGTGCCAGCAGCCCCGGGACTGTAAATCAAGAGACCCAGTACTTC.

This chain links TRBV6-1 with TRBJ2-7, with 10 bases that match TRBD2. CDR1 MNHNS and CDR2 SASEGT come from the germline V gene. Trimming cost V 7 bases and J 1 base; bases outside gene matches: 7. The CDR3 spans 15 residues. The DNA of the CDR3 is TGTGCCAGCACGAGCGGGGGGGACCTTTCCTACGAGCAGTACTTC. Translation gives CASTSGGDLSYEQYF.

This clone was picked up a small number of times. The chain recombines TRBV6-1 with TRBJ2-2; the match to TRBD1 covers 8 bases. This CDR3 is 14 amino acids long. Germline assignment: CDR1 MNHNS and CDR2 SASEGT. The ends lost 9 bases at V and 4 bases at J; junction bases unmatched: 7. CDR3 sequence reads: CASRTGGVTGELFF. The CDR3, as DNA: TGTGCCAGTCGAACAGGGGGAGTCACCGGGGAGCTGTTTTTT.

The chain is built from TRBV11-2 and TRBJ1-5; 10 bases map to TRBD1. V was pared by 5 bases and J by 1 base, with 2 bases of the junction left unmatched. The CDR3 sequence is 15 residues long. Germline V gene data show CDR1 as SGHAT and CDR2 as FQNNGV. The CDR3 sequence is CASSRDRGSNQPQHF. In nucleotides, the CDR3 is TGTGCCAGCAGCAGGGACAGGGGCAGCAATCAGCCCCAGCATTTT. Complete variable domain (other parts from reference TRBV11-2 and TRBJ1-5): EAGVAQSPRYKIIEKRQSVAFWCNPISGHATLYWYQQILGQGPKLLIQFQNNGVVDDSQLPKDRFSAERLKGVDSTLKIQPAKLEDSAVYLCASSRDRGSNQPQHFGDGTRLSIL.